This T cell receptor beta chain appears in the sequencing data of a study of Tregs in tolerant kidney transplant recipients. This table comes from immunoSEQ multiplex PCR, and its TCRdb copy is limited to in-frame clones, with some not included. The data contain just over 15,000 clones, around nine tenths of them singletons. CD4+CD25+CD127- Tregs, CD4+CD25- non-Tregs, CD4 and CD8 cells were sorted. Sequenced material: CD8+ T cells from blood. This TCR derives from a human donor in good health.

CDR3 bases: TGTGCCAGCAGTCAGGGGCTAGCGGATACGCAGTATTTT. Its translation is CASSQGLADTQYF. The rearrangement joins TRBV27 to TRBJ2-3, with D perhaps matching TRBD1 or TRBD2 (6 bases each). The germline V gene has CDR1 MNHEY and CDR2 SMNVEV (reference sequence). With 5 bases removed from V and 6 bases from J, the gap between germline ends came to 12 bases. The CDR3 is made up of 13 amino acids.